The sample holds a few counts of the clone carrying this T cell receptor beta chain. The antigen remains unidentified. This entry comes from a study of response to subunit inactivated influenza vaccine. Study-wide results and limits: Authors suggested seasonal influenza vaccinations each recruit few new T cells.

TCRdb re-analysed the RT-PCR reads in MiXCR, keeping a single row per CDR3 protein. The repertoire includes approximately 500,000 distinct CDR3 sequences, around 13% of them detected once, and around 10% sits in the top ten. The TCR originated in a man in his fifties who received an inactivated influenza vaccine. The sample was PBMCs from blood, taken roughly 13 days after vaccination.

The CDR3 spells CASSAGPSDTQYF. For the CDR3, the DNA is TGTGCCAGCAGCGCCGGGCCCTCGGATACGCAGTATTTT. This sequence joins TRBV9 and TRBJ2-3, with D unresolved. V was cut by 3 bases and J by 6 bases, with 11 bases left in between. Germline V gene sequence: CDR1 SGDLS, CDR2 YYNGEE. The CDR3 length is 13 residues. Together with reference TRBV9 and TRBJ2-3, the CDR3 gives the full variable domain: DSGVTQTPKHLITATGQRVTLRCSPRSGDLSVYWYQQSLDQGLQFLIQYYNGEERAKGNILERFSAQQFPDLHSELNLSSLELGDSALYFCASSAGPSDTQYFGPGTRLTVL.